This T cell receptor beta chain was sequenced during a study (dated by TCRdb to 2015 to 2017). Concerning the study at large: The study set out to test whether tumor-infiltrating Tregs in breast cancer get recruited from blood Tregs or are instead converted in situ from other CD4+ T cell subsets.

Full-length TCR variable regions were amplified by 5' RACE PCR with constant-region reverse primers, followed by semi-nested PCR with Nested Universal Primer A. The ReliaPrep RNA Cell Miniprep System was used to extract total RNA, which was then reverse transcribed into 5'RACE-ready cDNA with the SMARTer RACE 5'/3' Kit. Multiplex adaptors were used to barcode the full-length TCR alpha and beta libraries, which were then sequenced on an Illumina MiSeq. The original pipeline was this. For each of nine subset-tissue groups, sequencing data from the five patients were combined, and the groups were compared by unsupervised clustering of TCR gene usage. The Morisita-Horn index was used to calculate repertoire similarity, with shared sequences weighted by how much each contributed to each repertoire. TCRdb's own reprocessing of the public reads used fastp at Q25 and MiXCR and kept productive beta chains. Rows with one shared CDR3 protein collapse into an entry with the most common genes and DNA. TCRdb's processing, not the authors' own work, is the source of the V and J calls. The sample table records tens of thousands of distinct CDR3 sequences; about 29% of these occur just once. The top ten clonotypes cover less than 5% of the sample.

From cysteine to phenylalanine, the CDR3 is 18 amino acids long. Kept here is only the CDR3 DNA, which spans 54 bases and is read in frame from base 1. Trimming leaves V shorter by 5 bases and J shorter by 10 bases, with the junction holding 23 bases beyond the gene matches. The germline V gene gives CDR1 as SGHAT and CDR2 as FQNNGV. Results and caveats for the whole study, not just this receptor: Tumor memory CD4+ T cell TCR gene usage clustered with blood and lymph node memory CD4+ cells and lymph node naive CD4+ cells. Validation in the larger cohort was restricted to a single TCR beta V-J rearrangement rather than whole repertoires. The greatest overlap of tumor-infiltrating Treg TCR alpha and beta sequences was with tumor naive CD4+ T cells, followed next by blood naive CD4+ T cells.

A remark on this clonotype: It has no known antigen specificity. Per-base quality was not reported, and no clone a single base away is much larger than it.

Memory CD4+ T cells were isolated as CD4+CD45RO+CD25- cells. Tregs, naive and memory CD4+ T cells from tumor, blood and ipsilateral draining lymph nodes of a few breast cancer patients underwent full-length TCR alpha and beta sequencing. Tumor tissue and lymph nodes obtained by ipsilateral axillary dissection were perfused with PBS, cut into small pieces and digested using collagenase I and hyaluronidase. FACS confirmed that the sorted cell populations were more than 90% pure. The chain is made from TRBV11-2 and TRBJ2-1; 7 middle bases align to TRBD2. Sequenced: tumor-infiltrating memory CD4+ T cells sorted from the breast tumor. The label giving this sample's cell subset or site can be read as: memory CD4+ T cells, CD4+CD45RO+CD25-. The TCR comes from a female donor with breast cancer. The CDR3 loop reads CASSGKVAGPADIMEQFF. The bases read TGTGCCAGCAGCGGGAAGGTAGCGGGCCCCGCGGATATAATGGAGCAGTTCTTC.